The next 14 T cell receptor beta chains were all read from a single sample in a study of blood T cell repertoires in COVID-19. Profiling relied on immunoSEQ multiplex PCR, and the TCRdb table lists in-frame clones only, not all of them. The data hold tens of thousands of clones, with 65% to 90% observed a single time. Material: peripheral blood. Receptors were obtained from an older woman with active COVID-19.

This chain joins TRBV6-5 and TRBJ1-5; D is possibly TRBD1 (6 bases). Looked up from germline, CDR1 is MNHEY and CDR2 is SVGAGI. The V end was cut by 4 bases, the J end by 5 bases, with 12 bases between. The CDR3 length is 14 residues. The CDR3 spells CASSSRGLDQPQHF. CDR3 DNA: TGTGCCAGCAGTTCCAGGGGTTTGGATCAGCCCCAGCATTTT.

This chain links TRBV12-3 or TRBV12-4 with TRBJ1-1; D remains unclear. The V and J ends lost 6 bases and 7 bases respectively, with 9 bases between them. The CDR3 length is 11 residues. The CDR3 nucleotides read TGTGCCAGCAGCCTTACAGATGAAGCTTTCTTT. Protein: CASSLTDEAFF.

This clone was observed a few times. The chain combines TRBV10-1 with TRBJ1-3; D gene unclear. CDR1 is WNHNN, CDR2 SYGVQD, per germline (reference sequence). There are 16 residues in the CDR3. The V gene lost 3 bases and the J gene lost 0 bases, with 12 bases spanning the gap. The CDR3 protein is CASSDSLRFSGNTIYF. Here the CDR3 DNA reads TGCGCCAGCAGTGATTCCCTCAGGTTCTCTGGAAACACCATATATTTT.

The chain couples TRBV19 to TRBJ2-1; 7 bases match TRBD1. The CDR3 totals 15 residues. V was pared by 5 bases and J by 0 bases, with 4 bases of the junction left unmatched. CDR1 is LNHDA and CDR2 is SQIVND in the germline V gene (reference sequence). CDR3 in amino acids: CASSQTGSSYNEQFF. The DNA of the CDR3 is TGTGCCAGTAGTCAGACAGGGAGCTCCTACAATGAGCAGTTCTTC.

The chain has TRBV6-1 and TRBJ2-7; perhaps TRBD2 as D (5 bases). The germline V gene encodes CDR1 MNHNS and CDR2 SASEGT. Trimming stripped 2 bases from V and 6 bases from J, with 8 bases between. CDR3 length: 12 amino acids. CDR3 nucleotides: TGTGCCAGCAGTGAATTAGCGCGCGAGCAGTACTTC. Residues: CASSELAREQYF.

The gene calls are TRBV9 and TRBJ2-5, with a possible D match to TRBD2 (5 bases). Germline V gene lookup returns CDR1 SGDLS and CDR2 YYNGEE. CDR3 length equals 13 residues. V was shortened by 4 bases and J by 5 bases, with 12 bases between the two germline ends. Here the CDR3 reads CASSFDWRETQYF. The CDR3, as DNA: TGTGCCAGCAGCTTCGACTGGAGGGAGACCCAGTACTTC.

The chain recombines TRBV7-3 with TRBJ2-1, with D perhaps matching TRBD2 (7 bases). There are 15 residues in the CDR3. V dropped 5 bases and J dropped 4 bases, with 15 bases sitting between them. Germline V gives CDR1 SGHTA, CDR2 FQGTGA. CDR3 bases: TGTGCCAGCAGCCGGGCAAGCGGGACATACAATGAGCAGTTCTTC. Protein product: CASSRASGTYNEQFF.

The chain is built from TRBV7-6 and TRBJ1-2; weak D call: TRBD1 (5 bases). Deletions cut 1 base from V and 5 bases from J, with 8 bases between. Germline loops: CDR1 SGHVS, CDR2 FNYEAQ. The CDR3 has 13 residues. CDR3 DNA: TGTGCCAGCAGCTTAGGGCAGGGATATGGCTACACCTTC. Translation: CASSLGQGYGYTF.

J is TRBJ2-7 and V is TRBV6-5; unclear D gene. The germline V gene encodes CDR1 MNHEY and CDR2 SVGAGI. V gave up 7 bases and J gave up 2 bases, with 6 bases separating them. The CDR3 totals 11 residues. CDR3 coding DNA: TGTGCCAGCATTCTTACCTACGAGCAGTACTTC. The encoded protein is CASILTYEQYF.

This chain joins TRBV7-9 and TRBJ2-3; TRBD2 matches 8 bases. CDR1 is SEHNR and CDR2 is FQNEAQ in the germline V gene (reference sequence). This CDR3 comprises 17 residues. V lost 2 bases and J lost 2; bases outside the gene matches: 9. The CDR3 reads CASSLLWLAGPTDTQYF. CDR3 DNA: TGTGCCAGCAGCTTACTGTGGCTAGCGGGCCCCACAGATACGCAGTATTTT.

The chain joins TRBV4-1 to TRBJ1-5, with TRBD1 as a possible D gene (6 bases). V was cut by 7 bases and J by 5 bases, with 21 bases left in between. CDR3 length equals 16 residues. The germline V gene has CDR1 MGHRA and CDR2 YSYEKL. CDR3 in amino acids: CASTPRFGQTDQPQHF. CDR3 DNA sequence: TGCGCCAGCACCCCAAGGTTCGGACAGACCGATCAGCCCCAGCATTTT.

The chain links TRBV5-8 to TRBJ2-5; D is undetermined. The germline CDR1 and CDR2 sequences are SGHTS and YDEGEE. The length of the CDR3 is 16 residues. V was shortened by 7 bases and J by 1 base, with 20 bases between the two germline ends. The chain's CDR3 is CASPSMFLKPQETQYF. Here the CDR3 DNA reads TGTGCCAGCCCCTCTATGTTTCTAAAGCCCCAAGAGACCCAGTACTTC.

The chain is built from TRBV5-1 and TRBJ2-1; D may be TRBD1 (5 bases). With 1 base removed from V and 9 bases from J, the gap between germline ends came to 17 bases. Germline CDR1 is SGHRS and CDR2 is YFSETQ. This CDR3 spans 15 amino acids. The CDR3 DNA follows: TGCGCCAGCAGCTTGACCCAAGGGGTTATGAGTGAGCAGTTCTTC. This sequence encodes CASSLTQGVMSEQFF.

In nucleotides, the CDR3 is TGTGCCAGCAGCTCCCCCGGGACTAATGTTGAGCAGTACTTC. Residues: CASSSPGTNVEQYF. The chain links TRBV7-9 to TRBJ2-7; 7 nucleotides match TRBD2. This CDR3 has 14 amino acids. Trimming at V came to 4 bases and at J to 7 bases, leaving 10 bases not matched to a gene. Germline V lookup: CDR1 SEHNR, CDR2 FQNEAQ (reference sequence).